The present T cell receptor beta chain was sequenced within a study of T cells in Graves' hyperthyroidism and ophthalmopathy. Study observations and caveats: Most clonotypes that expanded in the thyroid above 0.001 also showed up in blood.

Ophthalmopathy patients had Clinical Activity Score at least 3, NOSPECS grade at least 4, duration under 3 months. Patients were excluded because of uncontrolled infection, other autoimmune disease, pregnancy or lactation. The study based diagnoses on clinical symptoms, serum thyroxine and TRAb, thyroid ultrasound and orbital computed tomography. This clonotype was found many times. Its target is unknown. What was amplified from RNA transcripts were TCR beta CDR3 regions. Initially, a first-round RT-PCR of the TCR CDR3 employed the HTBI primer set. Using its own MiXCR run on the multiplex PCR reads, TCRdb lists one record per CDR3 protein. Here the sample spans approximately 690,000 distinct CDR3 sequences, about 14% being singletons. The CDR3 has 14 residues. The trim removed 6 bases at V and 7 bases at J, leaving 10 bases unmatched. Germline CDR1 DFQATT, CDR2 SNEGSKA (reference sequence).

The chain combines TRBV20-1 with TRBJ2-2, with 8 positions matching TRBD1. The source material was blood. This receptor was identified in a woman in her forties or fifties with Graves' ophthalmopathy. The DNA for the CDR3 is TGCAGTGCAAAGCCGGGACAGGTCGGCGGGGAGCTGTTTTTT. The encoded protein is CSAKPGQVGGELFF.